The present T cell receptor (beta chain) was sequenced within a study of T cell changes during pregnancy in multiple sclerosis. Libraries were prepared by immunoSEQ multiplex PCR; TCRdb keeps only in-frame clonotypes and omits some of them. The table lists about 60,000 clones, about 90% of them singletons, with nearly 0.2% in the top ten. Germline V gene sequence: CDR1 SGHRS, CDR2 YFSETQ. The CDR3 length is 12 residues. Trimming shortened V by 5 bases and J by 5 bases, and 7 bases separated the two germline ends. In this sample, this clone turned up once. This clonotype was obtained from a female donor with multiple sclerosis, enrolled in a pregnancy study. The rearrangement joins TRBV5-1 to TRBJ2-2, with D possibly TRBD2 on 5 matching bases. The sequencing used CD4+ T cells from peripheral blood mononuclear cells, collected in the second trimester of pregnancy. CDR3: CASSGETGELFF. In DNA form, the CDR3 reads TGCGCCAGCAGTGGGGAGACCGGGGAGCTGTTTTTT.